A selection of T cell receptor beta chains follows, all from one sample in a study of blood T cell repertoires in COVID-19. The method was immunoSEQ multiplex PCR; TCRdb's version includes in-frame clones alone and lacks a portion of them. The table records fewer than 350,000 clones, around 88% of them present only once. Sequencing was done on a sample of peripheral blood. Receptors originate from a woman in her seventies with COVID-19, enrolled during active disease. CDR3s include the opening cysteine and the closing phenylalanine or tryptophan. D genes are given only for firm matches. Rows give clone size only sometimes, using once, few, many, or a class for an expanded clone.

j_call clone_size v_call d_call cdr3_aa cdr3_nt
TRBJ1-1 - TRBV6-5 - CASSPGQLLNSEAFF TGTGCCAGCAGCCCGGGACAACTATTGAACTCTGAAGCTTTCTTT
TRBJ1-4 - TRBV12-5 - CASGLVSGGWDEKLFF TGTGCTAGTGGTTTGGTCTCGGGGGGCTGGGATGAAAAACTGTTTTTT
TRBJ2-2 - TRBV5-1 TRBD2 CASSLRGAGGAERPGELFF TGCGCCAGCAGCTTGCGCGGGGCGGGGGGCGCCGAGAGGCCCGGGGAGCTGTTTTTT
TRBJ1-2 few TRBV2 TRBD1 CASSEYLTPGQDNYGYTF TGTGCCAGCAGTGAATATTTGACCCCGGGACAGGACAACTATGGCTACACCTTC
TRBJ2-2 - TRBV12-3/TRBV12-4 TRBD1 CASRGTGEGELFF TGTGCCAGCCGGGGGACAGGGGAAGGGGAGCTGTTTTTT
TRBJ1-1 few TRBV7-9 TRBD1 CASRFLPGQGAAEAFF TGTGCCAGCAGGTTTTTACCGGGACAGGGGGCTGCTGAAGCTTTCTTT
TRBJ1-2 - TRBV5-1 TRBD1 CASSLGEGQGKGYTF TGCGCCAGCAGCTTGGGCGAGGGACAGGGAAAAGGCTACACCTTC
TRBJ2-2 once TRBV13 TRBD1 CASSEDRGRRGPNTGELFF TGTGCCAGCAGCGAGGACAGGGGGCGGCGGGGCCCCAACACCGGGGAGCTGTTTTTT
TRBJ2-2 - TRBV5-1 - CASSGTAGTGELFF TGCGCCAGCAGCGGGACAGCGGGCACCGGGGAGCTGTTTTTT
TRBJ2-1 - TRBV10-1 - CASSEDLGGYYNEQFF TGCGCCAGCAGTGAGGATCTAGGGGGTTACTACAATGAGCAGTTCTTC
TRBJ2-7 - TRBV7-9 TRBD1 CASSLGTGTYEQYF TGTGCCAGCAGCTTAGGGACAGGGACCTACGAGCAGTACTTC
TRBJ1-1 - TRBV6-6 - CASSPSGFLNTEAFF TGTGCCAGCAGCCCGTCAGGGTTTTTGAACACTGAAGCTTTCTTT
TRBJ2-2 few TRBV7-3 TRBD2 CASSPTSASGELFF TGTGCCAGCAGCCCCACTAGCGCCTCCGGGGAGCTGTTTTTT
TRBJ1-6 few TRBV7-9 - CASSLGDNNSPLHF TGTGCCAGCAGCTTAGGGGACAATAATTCACCCCTCCACTTT
TRBJ1-1 - TRBV6-2/TRBV6-3 TRBD1 CASSSIGQGRTEAFF TGTGCCAGCAGTTCAATCGGACAGGGAAGGACTGAAGCTTTCTTT
TRBJ1-1 once TRBV19 - CASSGEDLWKTEAFF TGTGCCAGTAGTGGGGAGGACCTCTGGAAGACTGAAGCTTTCTTT
TRBJ1-1 - TRBV25-1 TRBD1 CASSVQGRTEAFF TGTGCCAGCAGTGTACAGGGGAGAACTGAAGCTTTCTTT
TRBJ2-5 - TRBV13 - CASSLTSLQETQYF TGTGCCAGCAGCTTGACTAGTCTCCAAGAGACCCAGTACTTC
TRBJ2-1 - TRBV24-1 TRBD1 CATSRAQGVDEQFF TGTGCCACCAGTAGAGCTCAGGGGGTTGATGAGCAGTTCTTC
TRBJ2-3 once TRBV7-2 TRBD2 CASSLVPGGKDTQYF TGTGCCAGCAGCTTAGTTCCGGGGGGGAAAGATACGCAGTATTTT
TRBJ2-7 once TRBV19 TRBD1 CASRPSGTGVYEQYF TGTGCCAGTAGACCGTCCGGGACAGGGGTTTACGAGCAGTACTTC
TRBJ2-5 - TRBV12-3/TRBV12-4 - CASRGLGTQYF TGTGCCAGCAGGGGGCTGGGGACCCAGTACTTC
TRBJ1-3 - TRBV7-2 - CASSLDHSSGNTIYF TGTGCCAGCAGCTTAGACCATAGCTCTGGAAACACCATATATTTT
TRBJ2-7 - TRBV21-1 - CASSKDRWSSYEQYF TGTGCCAGCAGCAAAGACAGGTGGAGCTCCTACGAGCAGTACTTC
TRBJ1-2 - TRBV29-1 - CSVEGAEWVNGYTF TGCAGCGTTGAGGGGGCCGAGTGGGTTAATGGCTACACCTTC
TRBJ1-4 - TRBV14 TRBD1 CASSHRGQGYEKLFF TGTGCCAGCAGCCATCGAGGACAGGGGTATGAAAAACTGTTTTTT
TRBJ2-5 once TRBV6-5 - CASSLVGASMETQYF TGTGCCAGCAGTTTGGTAGGGGCCTCCATGGAGACCCAGTACTTC
TRBJ2-3 - TRBV3-1/TRBV3-2 TRBD1 CASSQVALRDRGSDTQYF TGTGCCAGCAGCCAAGTCGCCCTGAGGGACAGGGGGAGTGATACGCAGTATTTT
TRBJ2-7 - TRBV5-6 TRBD1 CASSRGQGAHEQYF TGTGCCAGCAGCCGTGGACAGGGGGCCCACGAGCAGTACTTC
TRBJ1-2 - TRBV10-3 TRBD1 CAISATGPPNDYGYTF TGTGCCATCAGTGCGACAGGGCCCCCTAACGACTATGGCTACACCTTC
TRBJ2-5 once TRBV30 TRBD1 CAWSAERGRAETQYF TGTGCCTGGAGTGCCGAAAGGGGGCGCGCTGAGACCCAGTACTTC
TRBJ2-3 - TRBV5-5 TRBD1 CASRYGTGVSSTDTQYF TGTGCCAGCAGGTATGGGACAGGGGTGTCCAGCACAGATACGCAGTATTTT
TRBJ2-3 - TRBV6-1 TRBD2 CASSEATPGLAGGHATDTQYF TGTGCCAGCAGTGAAGCCACCCCGGGACTAGCGGGGGGGCATGCCACAGATACGCAGTATTTT
TRBJ1-2 - TRBV6-5 - CASYGRGKGYGYTF TGTGCCAGCTATGGTCGGGGGAAAGGCTATGGCTACACCTTC
TRBJ1-6 - TRBV18 TRBD1 CASSPSTGDNSPLHF TGTGCCAGCTCACCTTCAACAGGGGATAATTCACCCCTCCACTTT
TRBJ1-2 - TRBV21-1 - CASSKTWQGGCLLYGYTF TGTGCCAGCAGCAAAACTTGGCAGGGGGGTTGTCTATTATATGGCTACACCTTC
TRBJ2-3 - TRBV7-9 TRBD1 CASSSRDRGISDTQYF TGTGCCAGCAGCTCCCGGGACAGGGGAATCTCAGATACGCAGTATTTT
TRBJ1-2 - TRBV30 - CAWSVGTGYTF TGTGCCTGGAGCGTTGGCACTGGCTACACCTTC
TRBJ1-5 - TRBV19 TRBD1 CASSTLGTGESNQPQHF TGTGCCAGTAGTACCCTGGGGACAGGGGAGAGCAATCAGCCCCAGCATTTT
TRBJ1-6 - TRBV19 - CATLGPGRGSPLHF TGTGCCACCTTAGGACCGGGTCGGGGTTCACCCCTCCACTTT
TRBJ1-1 - TRBV19 TRBD1 CASRLNRRDRGYNTEAFF TGTGCCAGTAGGCTAAATCGCCGGGACAGGGGCTATAACACTGAAGCTTTCTTT
TRBJ2-1 - TRBV6-2/TRBV6-3 - CASSYSTVSQGGRNEQFF TGTGCCAGCAGTTACTCGACAGTCTCGCAGGGGGGACGGAATGAGCAGTTCTTC
TRBJ2-4 - TRBV21-1 - CASSKGRGLAKNIQYF TGTGCCAGCAGCAAAGGTCGCGGGCTAGCCAAAAACATTCAGTACTTC
TRBJ2-7 - TRBV24-1 - CATSDSGSPTYEQYF TGTGCCACCAGTGATTCGGGGTCCCCTACCTACGAGCAGTACTTC
TRBJ1-6 few TRBV6-6 - CASSYYREAPLHF TGTGCCAGCAGTTACTACCGGGAGGCACCCCTCCACTTT
TRBJ2-5 - TRBV7-3 - CASSLNPSGETQYF TGTGCCAGCAGCTTAAATCCCTCGGGAGAGACCCAGTACTTC